The clone carrying this T cell receptor (beta chain) was counted between two and nine times. Looked up from germline, CDR1 is SGHNT and CDR2 is YYREEE (reference sequence). Trimming took 2 bases from V and 0 from J, leaving 11 bases between them. The CDR3 runs to 15 residues. Sample time point: cycle 4 day 1 (C4D1), after five to seven weeks of nivolumab. No patient escaped relapse after autologous stem cell transplantation, and brentuximab vedotin exposure varied. Thawed PBMCs underwent magnetic negative selection to yield purified CD4+ T cells. Complete response, partial response or progressive disease constituted the best response categories observed. This sample is part of a study of PD-1 blockade in classical Hodgkin lymphoma. TCRdb's table, derived via immunoSEQ multiplex PCR, lists solely in-frame clones and lacks some. The data show approximately 28,000 clones, approximately 80% seen once.

This specimen consisted of CD4+ T cells from blood, obtained before the fourth cycle of nivolumab. J is TRBJ1-2 and V is TRBV5-4, with D uncertain. This sequence originates from a human donor with classical Hodgkin lymphoma. The CDR3 DNA is TGTGCCAGCAGCTTACAGCCCCCGGCTAACTATGGCTACACCTTC. It translates to CASSLQPPANYGYTF.